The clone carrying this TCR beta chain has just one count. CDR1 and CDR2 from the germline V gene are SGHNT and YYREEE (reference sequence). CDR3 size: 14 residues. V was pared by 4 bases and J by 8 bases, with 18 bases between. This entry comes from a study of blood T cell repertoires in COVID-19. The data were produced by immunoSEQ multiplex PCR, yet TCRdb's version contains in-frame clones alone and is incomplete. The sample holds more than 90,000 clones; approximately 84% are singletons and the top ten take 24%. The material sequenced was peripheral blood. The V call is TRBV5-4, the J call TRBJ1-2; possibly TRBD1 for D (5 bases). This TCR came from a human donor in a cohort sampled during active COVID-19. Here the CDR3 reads CASSLDDQGRGYTF. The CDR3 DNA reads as TGTGCCAGCAGCCTGGACGATCAGGGAAGAGGCTACACCTTC.